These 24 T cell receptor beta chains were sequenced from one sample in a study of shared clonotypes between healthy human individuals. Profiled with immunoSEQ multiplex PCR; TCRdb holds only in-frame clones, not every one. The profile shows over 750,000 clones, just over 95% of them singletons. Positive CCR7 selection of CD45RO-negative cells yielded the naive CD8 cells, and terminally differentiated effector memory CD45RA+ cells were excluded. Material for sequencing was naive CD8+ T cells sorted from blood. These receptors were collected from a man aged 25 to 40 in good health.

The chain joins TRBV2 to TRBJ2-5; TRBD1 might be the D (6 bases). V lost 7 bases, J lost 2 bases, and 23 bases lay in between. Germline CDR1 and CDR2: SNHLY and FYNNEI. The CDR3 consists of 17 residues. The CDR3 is CASIRTVKTPSQETQYF. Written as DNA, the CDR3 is TGTGCCAGCATTCGGACAGTCAAAACCCCCTCTCAAGAGACCCAGTACTTC.

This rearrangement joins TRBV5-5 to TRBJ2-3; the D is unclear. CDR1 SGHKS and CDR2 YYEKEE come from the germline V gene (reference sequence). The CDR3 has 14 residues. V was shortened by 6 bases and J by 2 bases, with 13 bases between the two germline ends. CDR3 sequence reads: CASIGQILTDTQYF. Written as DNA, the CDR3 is TGTGCCAGCATCGGGCAGATTCTCACAGATACGCAGTATTTT.

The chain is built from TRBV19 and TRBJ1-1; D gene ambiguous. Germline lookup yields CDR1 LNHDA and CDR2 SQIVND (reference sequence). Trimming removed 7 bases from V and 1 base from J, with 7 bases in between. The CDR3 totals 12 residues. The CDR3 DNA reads TGTGCCAGTATGGAAGGGAACACTGAAGCTTTCTTT. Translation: CASMEGNTEAFF.

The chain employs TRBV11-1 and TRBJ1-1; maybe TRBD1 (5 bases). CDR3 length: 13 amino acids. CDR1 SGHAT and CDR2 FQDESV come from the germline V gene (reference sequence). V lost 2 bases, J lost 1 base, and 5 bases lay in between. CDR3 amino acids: CASSLQGNTEAFF. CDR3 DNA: TGTGCCAGCAGCTTACAGGGGAACACTGAAGCTTTCTTT.

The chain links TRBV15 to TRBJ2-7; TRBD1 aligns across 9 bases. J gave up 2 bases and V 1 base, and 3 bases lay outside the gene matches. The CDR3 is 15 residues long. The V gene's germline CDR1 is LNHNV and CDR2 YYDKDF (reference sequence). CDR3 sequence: CATSRVRQGAYEQYF. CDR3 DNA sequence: TGTGCCACCAGCAGAGTTAGACAGGGGGCCTACGAGCAGTACTTC.

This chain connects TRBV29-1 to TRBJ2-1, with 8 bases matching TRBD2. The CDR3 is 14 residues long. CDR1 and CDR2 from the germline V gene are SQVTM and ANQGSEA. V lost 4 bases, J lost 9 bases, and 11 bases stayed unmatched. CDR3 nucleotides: TGCAGCGTTGGGGACTGGACTAGCCTTAGTGAGCAGTTCTTC. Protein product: CSVGDWTSLSEQFF.

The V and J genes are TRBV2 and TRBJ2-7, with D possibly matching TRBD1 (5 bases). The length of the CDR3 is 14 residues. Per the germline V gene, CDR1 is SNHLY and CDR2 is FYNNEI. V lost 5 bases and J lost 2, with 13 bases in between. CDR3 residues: CASSYADNTYEQYF. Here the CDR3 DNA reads TGTGCCAGCAGTTACGCGGACAATACCTACGAGCAGTACTTC.

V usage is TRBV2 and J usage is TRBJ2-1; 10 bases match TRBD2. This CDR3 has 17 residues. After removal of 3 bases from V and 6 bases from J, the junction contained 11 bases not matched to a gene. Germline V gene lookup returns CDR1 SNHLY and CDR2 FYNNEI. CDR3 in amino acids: CASSDPPWASGSNEQFF. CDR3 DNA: TGTGCCAGCAGTGACCCTCCATGGGCTAGCGGGAGCAATGAGCAGTTCTTC.

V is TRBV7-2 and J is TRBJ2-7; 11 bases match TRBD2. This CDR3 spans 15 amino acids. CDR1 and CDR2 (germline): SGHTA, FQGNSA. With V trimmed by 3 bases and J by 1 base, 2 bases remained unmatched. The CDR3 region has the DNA TGTGCCAGCAGCTTTAGCGGGAGGGGGTCCTACGAGCAGTACTTC. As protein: CASSFSGRGSYEQYF. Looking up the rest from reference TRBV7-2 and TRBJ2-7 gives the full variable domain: GAGVSQSPSNKVTEKGKDVELRCDPISGHTALYWYRQSLGQGLEFLIYFQGNSAPDKSGLPSDRFSAERTGGSVSTLTIQRTQQEDSAVYLCASSFSGRGSYEQYFGPGTRLTVT.

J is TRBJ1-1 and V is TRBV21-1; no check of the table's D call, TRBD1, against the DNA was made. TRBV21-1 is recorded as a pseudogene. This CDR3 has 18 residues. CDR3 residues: CASSKPRDRRGGRTEAFF. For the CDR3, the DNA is TGTGCCAGCAGCAAGCCTCGGGACAGGAGAGGAGGTAGGACTGAAGCTTTCTTT.

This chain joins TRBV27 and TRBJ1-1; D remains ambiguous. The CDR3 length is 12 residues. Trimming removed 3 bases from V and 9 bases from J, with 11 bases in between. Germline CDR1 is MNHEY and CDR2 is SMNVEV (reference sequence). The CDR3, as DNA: TGTGCCAGCAGTTTTCACGGAAAGAAAGCTTTCTTT. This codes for CASSFHGKKAFF.

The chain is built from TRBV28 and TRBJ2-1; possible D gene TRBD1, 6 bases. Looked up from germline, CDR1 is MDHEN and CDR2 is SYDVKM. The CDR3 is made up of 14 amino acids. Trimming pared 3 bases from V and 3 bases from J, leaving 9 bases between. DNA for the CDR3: TGTGCCAGCAGTTTCCGACAGGACTACAATGAGCAGTTCTTC. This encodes CASSFRQDYNEQFF. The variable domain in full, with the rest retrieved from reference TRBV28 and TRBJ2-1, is DVKVTQSSRYLVKRTGEKVFLECVQDMDHENMFWYRQDPGLGLRLIYFSYDVKMKEKGDIPEGYSVSREKKERFSLILESASTNQTSMYLCASSFRQDYNEQFFGPGTRLTVL.

CDR3 region: CASSPARDYEQYF. CDR3 DNA sequence: TGTGCCAGCAGCCCCGCGAGGGACTACGAGCAGTACTTC. The genes are TRBV7-2 and TRBJ2-7; D possibly corresponds to TRBD2 (5 bases). The germline V gene has CDR1 SGHTA and CDR2 FQGNSA. The CDR3 loop spans 13 amino acids. V gave up 5 bases and J gave up 3 bases, with 11 bases separating them.

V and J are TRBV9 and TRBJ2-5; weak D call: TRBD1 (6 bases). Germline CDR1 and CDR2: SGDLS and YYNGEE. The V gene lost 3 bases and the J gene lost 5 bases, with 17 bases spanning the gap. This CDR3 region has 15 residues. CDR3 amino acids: CASSGRPGHRETQYF. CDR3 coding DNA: TGTGCCAGCAGCGGTAGACCGGGACACCGGGAGACCCAGTACTTC.

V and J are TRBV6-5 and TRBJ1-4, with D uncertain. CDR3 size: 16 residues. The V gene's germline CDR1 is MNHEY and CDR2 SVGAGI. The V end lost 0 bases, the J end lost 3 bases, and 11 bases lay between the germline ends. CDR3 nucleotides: TGTGCCAGCAGTTACTCCTGGACTGAGGCTAATGAAAAACTGTTTTTT. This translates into CASSYSWTEANEKLFF.

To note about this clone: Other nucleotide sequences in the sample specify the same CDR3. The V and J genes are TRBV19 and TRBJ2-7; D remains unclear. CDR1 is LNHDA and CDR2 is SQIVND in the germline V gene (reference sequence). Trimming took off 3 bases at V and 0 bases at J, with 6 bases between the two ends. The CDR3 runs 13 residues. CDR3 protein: CASSITHSYEQYF. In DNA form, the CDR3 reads TGTGCCAGTAGTATCACCCACTCCTACGAGCAGTACTTC.

CDR3 sequence (DNA): TGTGCCAGCAGCAATTGGGACAGGGGTTCCTCTGGGGCCAACGTCCTGACTTTC. It is translated as CASSNWDRGSSGANVLTF. This chain joins TRBV5-4 and TRBJ2-6, with TRBD1 matching over 10 bases. This CDR3 has 18 amino acids. Per germline, CDR1 SGHNT and CDR2 YYREEE (reference sequence). J was trimmed by 0 bases and V by 4 bases; bases with no gene match: 7.

The CDR3, as DNA: TGTGCCAGCAGCTTCCTAGCGGGAGGTCTTGCAGATACGCAGTATTTT. This translates into CASSFLAGGLADTQYF. The rearrangement uses TRBV13 and TRBJ2-3; TRBD2 matches 11 bases. V shed 3 bases and J 4 bases; nucleotides not matched to a gene: 6. The CDR3 is 16 amino acids. CDR1 PRHDT and CDR2 FYEKMQ come from the germline V gene (reference sequence). The full variable domain, completed using reference TRBV13 and TRBJ2-3, is AAGVIQSPRHLIKEKRETATLKCYPIPRHDTVYWYQQGPGQDPQFLISFYEKMQSDKGSIPDRFSAQQFSDYHSELNMSSLELGDSALYFCASSFLAGGLADTQYFGPGTRLTVL.

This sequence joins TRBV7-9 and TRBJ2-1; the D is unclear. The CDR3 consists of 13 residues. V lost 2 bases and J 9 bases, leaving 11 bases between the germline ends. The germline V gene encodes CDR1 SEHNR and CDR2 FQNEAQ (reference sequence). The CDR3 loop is CASSLYGLSEQFF. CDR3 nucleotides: TGTGCCAGCAGCTTATACGGCTTATCTGAGCAGTTCTTC. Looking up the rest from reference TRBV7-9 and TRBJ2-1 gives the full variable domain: DTGVSQNPRHKITKRGQNVTFRCDPISEHNRLYWYRQTLGQGPEFLTYFQNEAQLEKSRLLSDRFSAERPKGSFSTLEIQRTEQGDSAMYLCASSLYGLSEQFFGPGTRLTVL.

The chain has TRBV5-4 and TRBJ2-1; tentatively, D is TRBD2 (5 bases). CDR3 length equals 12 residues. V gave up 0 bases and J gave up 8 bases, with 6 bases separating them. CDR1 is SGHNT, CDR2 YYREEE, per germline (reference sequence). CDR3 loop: CASSLGGDEQFF. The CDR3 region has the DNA TGTGCCAGCAGCTTGGGGGGAGATGAGCAGTTCTTC. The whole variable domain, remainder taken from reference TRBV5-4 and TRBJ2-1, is ETGVTQSPTHLIKTRGQQVTLRCSSQSGHNTVSWYQQALGQGPQFIFQYYREEENGRGNFPPRFSGLQFPNYSSELNVNALELDDSALYLCASSLGGDEQFFGPGTRLTVL.

CDR3 nucleotides: TGTGCCACCAGCAGAGTATCACCCCATGCTAGCGGCTACGAGCAGTACTTC. It codes for CATSRVSPHASGYEQYF. This chain connects TRBV15 to TRBJ2-7; 7 positions agree with TRBD2. The germline CDR1 and CDR2 sequences are LNHNV and YYDKDF (reference sequence). The CDR3 runs 17 residues. Losses at the gene ends were 1 base for V and 3 bases for J; bases not matched to a gene: 12.

The CDR3 loop reads CASSWGQNTGELFF. The CDR3 nucleotides read TGTGCCAGCAGCTGGGGACAGAACACCGGGGAGCTGTTTTTT. The J gene is TRBJ2-2, the V gene TRBV2, with TRBD1 as a possible D gene (6 bases). Trimming pared 6 bases from V and 1 base from J, leaving 9 bases between. This CDR3 region has 14 residues. Germline-derived CDR1 and CDR2 are SNHLY and FYNNEI.

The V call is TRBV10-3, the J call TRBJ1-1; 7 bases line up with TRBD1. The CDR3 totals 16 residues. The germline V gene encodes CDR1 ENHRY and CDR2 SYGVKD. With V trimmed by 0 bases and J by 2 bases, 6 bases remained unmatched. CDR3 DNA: TGTGCCATCAGTGAGTCACTGGGACAGCTAAACACTGAAGCTTTCTTT. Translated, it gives CAISESLGQLNTEAFF.

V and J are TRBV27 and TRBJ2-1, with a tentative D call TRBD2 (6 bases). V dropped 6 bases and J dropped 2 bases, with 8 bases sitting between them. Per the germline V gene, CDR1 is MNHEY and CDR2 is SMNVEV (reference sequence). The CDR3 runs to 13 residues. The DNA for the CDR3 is TGTGCCAGCAGGGGGGGAGCCTACAATGAGCAGTTCTTC. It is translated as CASRGGAYNEQFF.